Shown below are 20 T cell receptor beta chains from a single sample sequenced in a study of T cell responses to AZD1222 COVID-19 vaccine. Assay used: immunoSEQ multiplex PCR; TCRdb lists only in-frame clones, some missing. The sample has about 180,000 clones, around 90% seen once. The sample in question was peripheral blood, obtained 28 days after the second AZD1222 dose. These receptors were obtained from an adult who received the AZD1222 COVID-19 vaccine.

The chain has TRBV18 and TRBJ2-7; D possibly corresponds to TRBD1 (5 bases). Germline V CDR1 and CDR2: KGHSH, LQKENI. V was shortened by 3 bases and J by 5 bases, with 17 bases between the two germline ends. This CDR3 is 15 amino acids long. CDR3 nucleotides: TGTGCCAGCTCACCGTCGACAATGGGGCCCAACGAGCAGTACTTC. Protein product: CASSPSTMGPNEQYF.

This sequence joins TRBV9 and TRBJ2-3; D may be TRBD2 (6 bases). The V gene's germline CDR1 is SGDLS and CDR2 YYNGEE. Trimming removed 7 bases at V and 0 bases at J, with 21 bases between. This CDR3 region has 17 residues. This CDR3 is CASSSTTGRISTDTQYF. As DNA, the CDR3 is TGTGCCAGCTCATCTACTACGGGGAGGATTAGCACAGATACGCAGTATTTT.

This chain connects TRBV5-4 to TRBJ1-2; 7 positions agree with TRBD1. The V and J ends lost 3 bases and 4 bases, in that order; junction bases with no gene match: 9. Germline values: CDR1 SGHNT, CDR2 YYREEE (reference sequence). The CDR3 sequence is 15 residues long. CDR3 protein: CASSSTQGFGYGYTF. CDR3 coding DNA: TGTGCCAGCAGCTCCACACAGGGGTTTGGCTATGGCTACACCTTC.

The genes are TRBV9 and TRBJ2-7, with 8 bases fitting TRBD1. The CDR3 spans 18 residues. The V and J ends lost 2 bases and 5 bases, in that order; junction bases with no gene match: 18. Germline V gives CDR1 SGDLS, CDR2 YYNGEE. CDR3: CASSVQPARETGDDEQYF. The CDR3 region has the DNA TGTGCCAGCAGCGTTCAGCCCGCCCGGGAGACAGGGGATGACGAGCAGTACTTC.

The DNA of the CDR3 is TGTGCAAGTCGCTTAGAGGACTACACCTTC. This sequence encodes CASRLEDYTF. V and J are TRBV12-2 and TRBJ1-2. TRBV12-2 is classified as a pseudogene. There are 10 residues in the CDR3.

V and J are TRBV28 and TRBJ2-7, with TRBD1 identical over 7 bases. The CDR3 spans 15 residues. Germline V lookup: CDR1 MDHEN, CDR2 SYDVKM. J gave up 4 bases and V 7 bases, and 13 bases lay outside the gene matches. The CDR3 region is CASTELGTEVYEQYF. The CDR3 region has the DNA TGTGCCAGCACCGAGCTCGGGACAGAGGTGTACGAGCAGTACTTC.

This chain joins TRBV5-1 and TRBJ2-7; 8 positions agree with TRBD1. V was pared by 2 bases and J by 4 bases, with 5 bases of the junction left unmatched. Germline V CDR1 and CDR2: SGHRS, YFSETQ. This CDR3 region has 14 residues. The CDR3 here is CASSFQQGDYEQYF. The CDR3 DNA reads TGCGCCAGCAGCTTTCAACAGGGGGATTACGAGCAGTACTTC. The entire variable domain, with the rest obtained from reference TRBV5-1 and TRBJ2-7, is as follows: KAGVTQTPRYLIKTRGQQVTLSCSPISGHRSVSWYQQTPGQGLQFLFEYFSETQRNKGNFPGRFSGRQFSNSRSEMNVSTLELGDSALYLCASSFQQGDYEQYFGPGTRLTVT.

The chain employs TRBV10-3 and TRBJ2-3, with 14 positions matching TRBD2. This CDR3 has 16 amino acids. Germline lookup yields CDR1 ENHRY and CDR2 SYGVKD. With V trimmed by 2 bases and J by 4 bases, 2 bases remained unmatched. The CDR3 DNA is TGTGCCATCAGTGAGGGACTAGCGGGGGGCGCAGATACGCAGTATTTT. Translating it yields CAISEGLAGGADTQYF.

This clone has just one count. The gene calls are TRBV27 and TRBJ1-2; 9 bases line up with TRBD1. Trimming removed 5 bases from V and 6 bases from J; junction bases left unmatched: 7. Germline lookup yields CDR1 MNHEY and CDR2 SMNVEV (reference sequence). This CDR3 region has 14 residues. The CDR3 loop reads CASSPGTGSDGYTF. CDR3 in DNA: TGTGCCAGCAGTCCTGGGACAGGGTCGGATGGCTACACCTTC.

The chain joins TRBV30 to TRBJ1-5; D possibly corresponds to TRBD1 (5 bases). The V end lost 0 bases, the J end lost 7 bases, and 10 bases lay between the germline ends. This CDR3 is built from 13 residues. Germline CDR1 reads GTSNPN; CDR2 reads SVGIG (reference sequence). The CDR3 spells CAWSVGHDQPQHF. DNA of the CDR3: TGTGCCTGGAGTGTAGGACACGACCAGCCCCAGCATTTT.

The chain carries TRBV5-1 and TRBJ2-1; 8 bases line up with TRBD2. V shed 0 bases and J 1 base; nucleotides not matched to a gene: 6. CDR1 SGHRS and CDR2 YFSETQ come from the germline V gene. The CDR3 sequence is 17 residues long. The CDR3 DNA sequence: TGCGCCAGCAGCTTGGGACTAGCGCGCCTGTCCTACAATGAGCAGTTCTTC. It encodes CASSLGLARLSYNEQFF.

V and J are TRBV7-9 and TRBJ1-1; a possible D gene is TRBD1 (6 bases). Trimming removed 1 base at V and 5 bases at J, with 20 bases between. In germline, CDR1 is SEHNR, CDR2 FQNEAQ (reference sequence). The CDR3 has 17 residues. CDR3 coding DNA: TGTGCCAGCAGCTTAGGGGTGGGGACACCTGGGGTTACTGAAGCTTTCTTT. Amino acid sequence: CASSLGVGTPGVTEAFF.

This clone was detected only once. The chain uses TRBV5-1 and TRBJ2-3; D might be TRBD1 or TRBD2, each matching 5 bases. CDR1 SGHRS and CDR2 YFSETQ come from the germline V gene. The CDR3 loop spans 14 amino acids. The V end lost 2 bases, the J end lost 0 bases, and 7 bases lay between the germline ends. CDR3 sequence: CASSFGASTDTQYF. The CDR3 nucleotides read TGCGCCAGCAGCTTCGGGGCCAGCACAGATACGCAGTATTTT.

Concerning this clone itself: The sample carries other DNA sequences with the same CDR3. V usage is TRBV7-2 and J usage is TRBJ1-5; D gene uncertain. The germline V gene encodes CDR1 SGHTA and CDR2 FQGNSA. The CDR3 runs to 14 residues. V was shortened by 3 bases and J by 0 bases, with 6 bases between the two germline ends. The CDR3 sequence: CASSFSSSNQPQHF. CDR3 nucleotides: TGTGCCAGCAGCTTCTCAAGTAGCAATCAGCCCCAGCATTTT.

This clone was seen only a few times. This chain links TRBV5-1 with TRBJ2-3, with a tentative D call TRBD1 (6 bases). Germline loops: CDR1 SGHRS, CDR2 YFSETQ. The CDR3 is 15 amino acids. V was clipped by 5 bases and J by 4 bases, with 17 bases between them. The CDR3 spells CASSSTGFGADTQYF. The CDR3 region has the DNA TGCGCCAGCAGTTCTACAGGGTTTGGGGCAGATACGCAGTATTTT.

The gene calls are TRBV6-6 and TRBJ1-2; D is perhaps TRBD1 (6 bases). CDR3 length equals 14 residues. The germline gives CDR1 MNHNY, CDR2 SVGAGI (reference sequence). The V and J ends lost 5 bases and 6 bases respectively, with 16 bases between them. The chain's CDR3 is CASSRFKGENGYTF. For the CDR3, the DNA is TGTGCCAGCAGTCGATTTAAGGGGGAGAATGGCTACACCTTC.

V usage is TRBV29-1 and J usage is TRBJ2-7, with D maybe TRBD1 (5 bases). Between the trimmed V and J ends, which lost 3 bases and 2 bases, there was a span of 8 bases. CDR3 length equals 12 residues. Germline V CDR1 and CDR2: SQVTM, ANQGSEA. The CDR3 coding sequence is TGCAGCGTTGAGCCAGGGCCCTACGAGCAGTACTTC. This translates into CSVEPGPYEQYF.

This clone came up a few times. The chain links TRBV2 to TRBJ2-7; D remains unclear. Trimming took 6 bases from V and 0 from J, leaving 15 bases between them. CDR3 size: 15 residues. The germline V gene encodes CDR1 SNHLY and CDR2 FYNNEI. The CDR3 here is CASRRTARSSYEQYF. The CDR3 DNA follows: TGTGCCAGCAGAAGGACCGCAAGGAGCTCCTACGAGCAGTACTTC.

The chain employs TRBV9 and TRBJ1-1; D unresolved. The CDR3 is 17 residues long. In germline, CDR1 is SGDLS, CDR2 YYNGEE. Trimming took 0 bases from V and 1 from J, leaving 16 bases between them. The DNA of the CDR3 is TGTGCCAGCAGCGTAGCTACGTGGACGGCCGAGAACACTGAAGCTTTCTTT. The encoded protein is CASSVATWTAENTEAFF. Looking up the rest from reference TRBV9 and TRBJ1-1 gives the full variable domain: DSGVTQTPKHLITATGQRVTLRCSPRSGDLSVYWYQQSLDQGLQFLIQYYNGEERAKGNILERFSAQQFPDLHSELNLSSLELGDSALYFCASSVATWTAENTEAFFGQGTRLTVV.

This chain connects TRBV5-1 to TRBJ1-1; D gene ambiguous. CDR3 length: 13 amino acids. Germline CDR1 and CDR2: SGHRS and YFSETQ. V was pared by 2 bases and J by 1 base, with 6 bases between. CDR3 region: CASSFQTNTEAFF. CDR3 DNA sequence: TGCGCCAGCAGCTTTCAGACGAACACTGAAGCTTTCTTT.